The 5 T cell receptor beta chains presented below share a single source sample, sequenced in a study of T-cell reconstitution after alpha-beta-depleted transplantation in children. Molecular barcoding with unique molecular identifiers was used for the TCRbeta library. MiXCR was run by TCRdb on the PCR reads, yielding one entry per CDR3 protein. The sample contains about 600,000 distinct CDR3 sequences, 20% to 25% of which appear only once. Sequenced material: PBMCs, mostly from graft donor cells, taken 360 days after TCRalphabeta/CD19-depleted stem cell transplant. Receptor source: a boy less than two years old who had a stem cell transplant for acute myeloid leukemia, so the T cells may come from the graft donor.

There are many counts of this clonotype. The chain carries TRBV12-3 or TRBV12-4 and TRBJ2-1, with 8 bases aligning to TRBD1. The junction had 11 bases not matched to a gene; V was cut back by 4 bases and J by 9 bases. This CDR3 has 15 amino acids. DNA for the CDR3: TGTGCCAGCAGTTCCCCAGGACAGGGAATTAGTGAGCAGTTCTTC. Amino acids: CASSSPGQGISEQFF.

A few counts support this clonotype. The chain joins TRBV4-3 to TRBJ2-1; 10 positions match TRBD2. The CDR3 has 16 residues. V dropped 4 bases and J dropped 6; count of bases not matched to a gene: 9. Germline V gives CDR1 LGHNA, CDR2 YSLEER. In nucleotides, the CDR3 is TGCGCCAGCAGCCCATGGACTAGCGGTCCGGGCAATGAGCAGTTCTTC. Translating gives CASSPWTSGPGNEQFF.

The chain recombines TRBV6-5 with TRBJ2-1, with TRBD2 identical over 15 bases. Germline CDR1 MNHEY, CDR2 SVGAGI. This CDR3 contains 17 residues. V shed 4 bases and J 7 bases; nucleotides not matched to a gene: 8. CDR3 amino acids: CASSFTGTSGGKNEQFF. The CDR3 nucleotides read TGTGCCAGCAGTTTCACCGGGACTAGCGGGGGGAAGAATGAGCAGTTCTTC.

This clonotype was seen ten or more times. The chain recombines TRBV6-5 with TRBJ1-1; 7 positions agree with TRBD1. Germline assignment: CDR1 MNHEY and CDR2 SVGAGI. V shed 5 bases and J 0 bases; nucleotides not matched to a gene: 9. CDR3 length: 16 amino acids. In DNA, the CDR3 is TGTGCCAGCAGTCCGCGAACCGGGACAGTGAACACTGAAGCTTTCTTT. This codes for CASSPRTGTVNTEAFF.

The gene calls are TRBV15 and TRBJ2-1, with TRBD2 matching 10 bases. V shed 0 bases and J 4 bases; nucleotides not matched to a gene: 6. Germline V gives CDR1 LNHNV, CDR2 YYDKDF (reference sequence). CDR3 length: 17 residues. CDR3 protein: CATSREDGLAAYNEQFF. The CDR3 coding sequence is TGTGCCACCAGCAGAGAAGACGGACTAGCGGCTTACAATGAGCAGTTCTTC.